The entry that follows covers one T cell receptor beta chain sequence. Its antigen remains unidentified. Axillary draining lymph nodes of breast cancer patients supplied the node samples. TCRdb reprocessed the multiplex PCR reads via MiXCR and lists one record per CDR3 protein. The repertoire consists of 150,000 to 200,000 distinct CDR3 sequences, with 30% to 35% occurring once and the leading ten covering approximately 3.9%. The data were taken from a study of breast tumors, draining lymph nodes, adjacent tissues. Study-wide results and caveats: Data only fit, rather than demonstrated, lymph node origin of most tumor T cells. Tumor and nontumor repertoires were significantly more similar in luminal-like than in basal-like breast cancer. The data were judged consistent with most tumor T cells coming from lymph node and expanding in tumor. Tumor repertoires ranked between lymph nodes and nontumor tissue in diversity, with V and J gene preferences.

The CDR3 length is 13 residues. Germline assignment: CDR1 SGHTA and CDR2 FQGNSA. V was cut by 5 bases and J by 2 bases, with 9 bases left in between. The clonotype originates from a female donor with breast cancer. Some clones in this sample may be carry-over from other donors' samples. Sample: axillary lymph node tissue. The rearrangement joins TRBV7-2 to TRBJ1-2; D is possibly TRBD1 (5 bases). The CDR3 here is CASSPRGNYGYTF. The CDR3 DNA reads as TGTGCCAGCAGCCCCCGGGGGAACTATGGCTACACCTTC.